This TCR beta chain originates from a study of OX40 agonist ivuxolimab in advanced cancers. Study-level results: Low levels of normalized T-cell clonal expansion also appeared in some nonresponders. Expanded peripheral T cell antigen specificity was not determined. At 0.1 to 3.0 mg/kg, CD4+ and CD8+ blood T cells expanded clonally by week 6.

V gave up 4 bases and J gave up 2 bases, with 7 bases separating them. The CDR3 extends over 13 amino acids. Germline V gene sequence: CDR1 SGHRS, CDR2 YFSETQ. Measured with immunoSEQ multiplex PCR; TCRdb has only the in-frame clones, and not every one. The top ten hold about 26% of the sample, which has about 25,000 clones, about 82% seen once. Systemic immunosuppression or autoimmune disease history was grounds to exclude patients. Note on this clone: Antigen unknown.

Sequencing was performed on CD4+ or CD8+ T cells sorted from blood, taken in a trial of the OX40 agonist ivuxolimab. The receptor's source is an adult with an advanced solid tumor such as melanoma, head and neck, liver or kidney cancer. J is TRBJ1-5 and V is TRBV5-1; no clear D gene. Here the CDR3 reads CASSVWGNQPQHF. CDR3 nucleotides: TGCGCCAGCAGCGTGTGGGGCAATCAGCCCCAGCATTTT.